This TCR beta chain is from a study of blood T cell repertoires in COVID-19 (dated by TCRdb to 2018 to 2021). Describing the broader study: The collaborator samples originated in the United States, Italy and Spain and spanned the acute and convalescent phases of COVID-19. The samples were drawn from the first 160 participants of the ongoing ImmuneRACE study and from more than 1,000 subjects provided by 6 global collaborators. Subjects who had been exposed to COVID-19, were actively infected with it, or had recovered from it provided the deeply sampled blood TCRbeta repertoires that made up the dataset. The material from the prospective study consisted of cDNA or gDNA derived from T cells, B-cell-depleted T cells, or PBMCs. A freely available public database, intended as a resource for researchers studying the immune response to SARS-CoV-2, is where the repertoires were released. Where available, HLA class I and class II types were obtained from metadata supplied by the sample provider rather than from assay-based typing. Sample metadata almost always included a de-identified subject ID, COVID-19 status, age in years and sex. What the work shows at the level of the full study, not this receptor alone: The amount of clinical and demographic metadata varied by source and participant and was provided uncurated.

From a lookup of the germline V gene (reference sequence), CDR1 and CDR2 are LGHDT and YNNKEL. At the junction V is shortened by 1 base and J by 8 bases; bases outside the gene matches: 7. The CDR3 goes from the cysteine to the phenylalanine over 14 residues. Left in the record is the CDR3 DNA by itself, 42 bases read in frame from the first base. TCRbeta CDR3 regions were amplified from genomic DNA by means of the immunoSEQ Assay, a bias-controlled multiplex PCR. The source study handled its data this way. Within the assay, amplification of reference gene primers was used to estimate how many nucleated cells each sample contained. Sequence reads were collapsed and filtered to measure the absolute abundance of every unique TCRbeta CDR3 rearrangement. Productive Simpson clonality was computed per sample as the square root of Simpson's diversity index over productive rearrangements. This is the immuneACCESS table as TCRdb keeps it, with only in-frame sequences that have V and J called. A part of the clones is gone; compared with another copy, unresolved V genes explain less than half, and the rest is unexplained. V, J and clone size are taken as reported in that table, and D and trimming were inferred from the DNA itself. For this sample there are about 150,000 clones; over 75% appear just once. The ten top clones hold around 7% of the sample.

With respect to this clone: Its antigen specificity is not known. No base quality information exists; no much larger clone differs at one position.

In the prospective study, participants were about 18 to 95 years old, resided in about two dozen geographic areas of the United States, and were enrolled through a virtual design. In the prospective study, participants were assigned to cohorts based on the clinical history participants reported in a screening survey and a study questionnaire. For ImmuneRACE Cohort 3, a participant was defined as recovered based on two consecutive negative NP/OP PCR tests, clearance by a healthcare professional, or resolution of symptoms. In the prospective study, whole blood, serum and a nasopharyngeal or oropharyngeal swab were collected from each participant by mobile phlebotomists. Additional blood draws and questionnaires over an approximately two-month period could optionally be provided by prospective study participants. Prospective study blood samples were shipped either frozen or at room temperature before DNA extraction.

The sequencing sample was made of PBMCs or T cells enriched from blood (not recorded which). The chain is assembled from TRBV3-1 (or the pseudogene TRBV3-2) and TRBJ1-1; 7 central nucleotides agree with TRBD1. This clonotype originated in a woman between 45 and 65 years old who had recovered from COVID-19. The DNA is TGTGCCAGCAGCCAAGTGAGGGGGCGAAAGGAAGCTTTCTTT. Translated, this gives CASSQVRGRKEAFF.